These 27 T cell receptor beta chains originate from one sample sequenced in a study of T cell responses to AZD1222 COVID-19 vaccine. Sequencing was performed with immunoSEQ multiplex PCR; in TCRdb, only in-frame clones are kept and a portion is missing. The sample contains about 120,000 clones, over 75% of which appear only once. This specimen consisted of peripheral blood, obtained on day 0 of AZD1222 vaccination. The origin of the receptors is an adult in good health.

The chain employs TRBV6-1 and TRBJ2-2; 14 nucleotides align to TRBD2. This CDR3 contains 18 residues. V lost 0 bases and J lost 6; bases outside the gene matches: 6. Germline-derived CDR1 and CDR2 are MNHNS and SASEGT. The CDR3 sequence: CASSEAASGLAGAGELFF. In nucleotides, the CDR3 is TGTGCCAGCAGTGAAGCGGCTTCGGGACTAGCGGGAGCCGGGGAGCTGTTTTTT.

The genes are TRBV30 and TRBJ1-5; TRBD1 aligns across 7 bases. This CDR3 spans 15 amino acids. Germline lookup yields CDR1 GTSNPN and CDR2 SVGIG (reference sequence). J was trimmed by 2 bases and V by 1 base; bases with no gene match: 5. The CDR3 DNA reads as TGTGCCTGGAGTGGGGACAGCCGGGGCAATCAGCCCCAGCATTTT. Its protein is CAWSGDSRGNQPQHF.

DNA for the CDR3: TGTGCCAGCAGTTCAGACAGGGGCGACGAGCAGTACTTC. Translated: CASSSDRGDEQYF. The gene calls are TRBV27 and TRBJ2-7, with 8 bases fitting TRBD1. With V trimmed by 4 bases and J by 5 bases, 4 bases remained unmatched. CDR1 is MNHEY and CDR2 is SMNVEV in the germline V gene (reference sequence). This CDR3 spans 13 amino acids.

The rearrangement joins TRBV2 to TRBJ2-1; 10 positions match TRBD2. V shed 3 bases and J 7 bases; nucleotides not matched to a gene: 6. The germline V gene has CDR1 SNHLY and CDR2 FYNNEI. This CDR3 has 15 amino acids. The CDR3 loop reads CASSDLAGGPNEQFF. The CDR3, as DNA: TGTGCCAGCAGTGACTTAGCGGGAGGCCCAAATGAGCAGTTCTTC.

This sequence joins TRBV11-3 and TRBJ2-3; 9 bases agree with TRBD1. CDR3 length: 17 amino acids. Trimming cost V 4 bases and J 6 bases; bases outside gene matches: 14. CDR1 and CDR2 from the germline V gene are SGHNT and YENEEA. CDR3 coding DNA: TGTGCCAGCAGCTCTTCGACCGGGACAGGGTTGGAGGATACGCAGTATTTT. Its translation: CASSSSTGTGLEDTQYF.

This clone came up once. J is TRBJ2-1 and V is TRBV7-2; weak D call: TRBD1 (5 bases). CDR3 length equals 13 residues. Germline assignment: CDR1 SGHTA and CDR2 FQGNSA. Trimming removed 5 bases from V and 7 bases from J, with 12 bases in between. CDR3 sequence reads: CASSLVQENEQFF. The CDR3 DNA reads as TGTGCCAGCAGCCTCGTACAGGAGAATGAGCAGTTCTTC.

This chain joins TRBV7-8 and TRBJ1-1; D perhaps matches TRBD1 (5 bases). Trimming removed 0 bases at V and 1 base at J, with 12 bases between. The germline gives CDR1 SGHVS, CDR2 FQNEAQ. This CDR3 contains 16 residues. The CDR3 spells CASSLARGGGNTEAFF. DNA for the CDR3: TGTGCCAGCAGCTTAGCAAGAGGCGGGGGGAACACTGAAGCTTTCTTT.

In its sample, this clone was seen once. The chain has TRBV18 and TRBJ1-2; a weak D match, TRBD1 (5 bases). With 3 bases removed from V and 8 bases from J, the gap between germline ends came to 19 bases. There are 15 residues in the CDR3. The germline gives CDR1 KGHSH, CDR2 LQKENI. Here the CDR3 reads CASSPIAARGKGYTF. CDR3 nucleotide sequence: TGTGCCAGCTCACCCATCGCGGCCCGGGGGAAAGGCTACACCTTC.

The V and J genes are TRBV4-3 and TRBJ2-1; the D gene is possibly TRBD2 (5 bases). V lost 0 bases, J lost 9 bases, and 6 bases lay in between. Per the germline V gene, CDR1 is LGHNA and CDR2 is YSLEER. The length of the CDR3 is 12 residues. For the CDR3, the DNA is TGCGCCAGCAGCCAAGAACGGGGTGAGCAGTTCTTC. Translating gives CASSQERGEQFF.

The rearrangement joins TRBV6-5 to TRBJ1-5; D may be TRBD1 (5 bases). CDR3 size: 14 residues. The ends were cut back, 5 bases at V and 3 bases at J, with 11 bases in the middle. The germline CDR1 and CDR2 sequences are MNHEY and SVGAGI. CDR3 sequence (DNA): TGTGCCAGCAGTCTGAGGGGCTACAATCAGCCCCAGCATTTT. Protein: CASSLRGYNQPQHF.

This CDR3 reads CASTSGRGYTF. Here the CDR3 DNA reads TGTGCCAGCACCTCGGGGCGAGGCTACACCTTC. The chain employs TRBV6-6 and TRBJ1-2, with D possibly TRBD1 on 5 matching bases. Looked up from germline, CDR1 is MNHNY and CDR2 is SVGAGI (reference sequence). This CDR3 comprises 11 residues. V was trimmed by 7 bases and J by 8 bases, leaving 11 bases between them.

This chain uses TRBV5-1 with TRBJ2-1; 7 nucleotides agree with TRBD2. V trimming: 3 bases; J trimming: 5 bases; junction bases outside the gene matches: 8. This CDR3 region has 15 residues. Germline CDR1 reads SGHRS; CDR2 reads YFSETQ. Written as DNA, the CDR3 is TGCGCCAGCAGCTCAAGAGCGGGATCGGACAATGAGCAGTTCTTC. Translated, it gives CASSSRAGSDNEQFF.

This chain uses TRBV5-6 with TRBJ2-1, with 9 positions matching TRBD2. Trimming cost V 5 bases and J 8 bases; bases outside gene matches: 8. The CDR3 is 14 residues long. From germline, CDR1 is SGHDT and CDR2 YYEEEE. The CDR3 loop is CASRAGTSWDEQFF. The CDR3 DNA reads as TGTGCCAGCAGAGCCGGGACTAGCTGGGATGAGCAGTTCTTC.

The chain links TRBV7-9 to TRBJ2-4; 12 positions match TRBD1. Looked up from germline, CDR1 is SEHNR and CDR2 is FQNEAQ (reference sequence). The V segment lost 5 bases and the J segment 8 bases; nucleotides outside the gene matches: 10. CDR3 length: 16 amino acids. CDR3 coding DNA: TGTGCCAGCAGCACCGGGACAGGGGGCGGATGGGACATTCAGTACTTC. It specifies CASSTGTGGGWDIQYF.

The V call is TRBV7-8, the J call TRBJ2-2; the D is unclear. Per germline, CDR1 SGHVS and CDR2 FQNEAQ. The CDR3 loop spans 13 amino acids. Trimming stripped 6 bases from V and 5 bases from J, with 10 bases between. This CDR3 reads CASSGSQTGELFF. The CDR3 nucleotides read TGTGCCAGCAGTGGGTCACAAACCGGGGAGCTGTTTTTT.

The V call is TRBV6-6, the J call TRBJ1-3; D is ambiguous. CDR3 size: 16 residues. From germline, CDR1 is MNHNY and CDR2 SVGAGI (reference sequence). V was pared by 5 bases and J by 0 bases, with 14 bases between. This chain's CDR3 is CASSPRGPLSGNTIYF. CDR3 DNA sequence: TGTGCCAGCAGTCCCCGCGGGCCACTCTCTGGAAACACCATATATTTT.

This chain uses TRBV28 with TRBJ2-7, with 14 bases identical to TRBD2. The CDR3 extends over 17 amino acids. Germline CDR1 MDHEN, CDR2 SYDVKM. J was trimmed by 4 bases and V by 5 bases; bases with no gene match: 10. The DNA for the CDR3 is TGTGCCAGCAGTGGGCAGACTAGCGGGAGGGCCAGGTACGAGCAGTACTTC. Protein: CASSGQTSGRARYEQYF.

The rearrangement uses TRBV18 and TRBJ2-3; D is ambiguous. V shed 2 bases and J shed 3 bases, with 9 bases lying between them. Germline loops: CDR1 KGHSH, CDR2 LQKENI. CDR3 size: 14 residues. Here the CDR3 DNA reads TGTGCCAGCTCACCAATGCAGCTTACAGATACGCAGTATTTT. Protein: CASSPMQLTDTQYF.

The chain combines TRBV19 with TRBJ2-7; D is perhaps TRBD1 (6 bases). Trimming left V 5 bases short and J 1 base short, with 15 bases between. CDR1 is LNHDA, CDR2 SQIVND, per germline (reference sequence). The CDR3 totals 15 residues. The DNA of the CDR3 is TGTGCCAGTAGTCCTCGGGACATCCCATCCTACGAGCAGTACTTC. Residues: CASSPRDIPSYEQYF.

This chain connects TRBV10-3 to TRBJ2-2; D may correspond to TRBD1 or TRBD2 (5 bases each). Trimming shortened V by 6 bases and J by 2 bases, and 7 bases separated the two germline ends. CDR1 and CDR2 from the germline V gene are ENHRY and SYGVKD. The CDR3 is 13 amino acids. The CDR3 reads CAIRRDNTGELFF. The CDR3 DNA reads as TGTGCCATCAGAAGGGACAACACCGGGGAGCTGTTTTTT.

The chain is built from TRBV9 and TRBJ2-7; D might be TRBD1 or TRBD2, each matching 5 bases. V was pared by 0 bases and J by 3 bases, with 16 bases between. Germline CDR1 SGDLS, CDR2 YYNGEE. This CDR3 is built from 16 residues. CDR3: CASSVAGGTSHYEQYF. The CDR3 bases are TGTGCCAGCAGCGTAGCTGGGGGTACCAGCCACTACGAGCAGTACTTC.

This chain links TRBV9 with TRBJ2-3, with TRBD2 identical over 7 bases. V gave up 0 bases and J gave up 0 bases; unmatched junction bases: 13. The CDR3 runs 19 residues. Per the germline V gene, CDR1 is SGDLS and CDR2 is YYNGEE. The CDR3 here is CASSVAWGGVAASTDTQYF. The CDR3 nucleotides read TGTGCCAGCAGCGTAGCTTGGGGGGGGGTAGCTGCTAGCACAGATACGCAGTATTTT.

The chain links TRBV30 to TRBJ2-6; 8 nucleotides line up with TRBD1. The germline V gene encodes CDR1 GTSNPN and CDR2 SVGIG (reference sequence). V was clipped by 4 bases and J by 4 bases; unmatched bases: 3. The CDR3 runs to 14 residues. This chain's CDR3 is CAWTRGLGANVLTF. CDR3 bases: TGTGCCTGGACCAGGGGGCTCGGGGCCAACGTCCTGACTTTC.

This rearrangement joins TRBV5-6 to TRBJ1-6, with a weak D call TRBD1 (6 bases). Germline V gene sequence: CDR1 SGHDT, CDR2 YYEEEE. V was cut by 1 base and J by 8 bases, with 7 bases left in between. The CDR3 has 13 amino acids. The DNA of the CDR3 is TGTGCCAGCAGCTTGTCAGGGGATTCACCCCTCCACTTT. Its protein product is CASSLSGDSPLHF.

This clone has just one count. The rearrangement uses TRBV18 and TRBJ2-7; 8 positions match TRBD1. The J segment lost 0 bases and the V segment lost 1 base, leaving 8 bases of the junction unmatched. CDR1 and CDR2 from the germline V gene are KGHSH and LQKENI. The CDR3 consists of 17 residues. CDR3 in amino acids: CASSPLRGRRFSYEQYF. The CDR3 DNA is TGTGCCAGCTCACCACTCAGGGGGCGCCGATTCTCCTACGAGCAGTACTTC.

The rearrangement joins TRBV4-1 to TRBJ2-2, with TRBD1 identical over 7 bases. Germline values: CDR1 MGHRA, CDR2 YSYEKL. V shed 1 base, J shed 2 bases, and the junction held 7 bases outside the gene matches. The CDR3 extends over 17 amino acids. The CDR3, as DNA: TGCGCCAGCAGCCAAGGCAGGGGACAGTATAACACCGGGGAGCTGTTTTTT. It yields the protein CASSQGRGQYNTGELFF.

The J gene is TRBJ1-2, the V gene TRBV14; D gene uncertain. Per germline, CDR1 SGHDN and CDR2 FVKESK. V was pared by 1 base and J by 4 bases, with 13 bases between. There are 15 residues in the CDR3. For the CDR3, the DNA is TGTGCCAGCAGCCAAGTCGAGTCAGCCTTCTATGGCTACACCTTC. Translating gives CASSQVESAFYGYTF.